The present T cell receptor (beta chain) was sequenced within a study of blood T cells in healthy people across ages. Primed by a sample-barcoded 5' primer and a J-beta primer mix, a second PCR proceeded for roughly 6 to 12 cycles. TCRdb reprocessed the 5' RACE reads with MiXCR, giving one entry per CDR3 protein. The table has 1.5 million to 2 million distinct CDR3 sequences, around 48% seen once; the top ten hold around 2.1%. The specimen was blood. The origin of this receptor is a woman between 40 and 50 years old in good health.

CDR3 DNA sequence: TGTGCCAGCAGTTTATCGGGGGACAGGGAGTTGGAGACCCAGTACTTC. This translates into CASSLSGDRELETQYF. The J gene is TRBJ2-5, the V gene TRBV27; 9 nucleotides match TRBD1. The CDR3 sequence is 16 residues long. Trimming took 0 bases from V and 5 from J; bases not matched to a gene: 7. Germline V gives CDR1 MNHEY, CDR2 SMNVEV (reference sequence).